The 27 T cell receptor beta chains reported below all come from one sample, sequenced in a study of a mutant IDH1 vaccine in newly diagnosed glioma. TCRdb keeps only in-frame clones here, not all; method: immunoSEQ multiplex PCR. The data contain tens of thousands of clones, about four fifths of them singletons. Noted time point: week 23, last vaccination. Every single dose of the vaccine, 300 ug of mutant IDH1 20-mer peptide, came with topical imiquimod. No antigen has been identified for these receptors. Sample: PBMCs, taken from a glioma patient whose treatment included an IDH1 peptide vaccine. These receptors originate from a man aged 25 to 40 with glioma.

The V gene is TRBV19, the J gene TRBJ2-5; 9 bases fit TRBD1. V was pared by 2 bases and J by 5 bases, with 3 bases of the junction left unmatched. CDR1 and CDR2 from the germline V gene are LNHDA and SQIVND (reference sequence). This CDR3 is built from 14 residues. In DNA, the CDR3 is TGTGCCAGTAGTATACACAGGGGGCGTGAGACCCAGTACTTC. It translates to CASSIHRGRETQYF.

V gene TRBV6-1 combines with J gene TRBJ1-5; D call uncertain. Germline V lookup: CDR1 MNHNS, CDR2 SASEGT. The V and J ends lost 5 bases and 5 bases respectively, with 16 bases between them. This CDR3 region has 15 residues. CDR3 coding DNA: TGTGCCAGCAGTTCCGGGCCGGGAATTGATCAGCCCCAGCATTTT. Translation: CASSSGPGIDQPQHF.

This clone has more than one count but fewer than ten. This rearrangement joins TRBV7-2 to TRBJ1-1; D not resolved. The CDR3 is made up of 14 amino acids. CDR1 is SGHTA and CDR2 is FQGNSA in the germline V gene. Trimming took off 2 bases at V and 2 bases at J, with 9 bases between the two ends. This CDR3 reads CASSLTSHNTEAFF. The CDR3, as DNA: TGTGCCAGCAGCTTAACCAGCCATAACACTGAAGCTTTCTTT.

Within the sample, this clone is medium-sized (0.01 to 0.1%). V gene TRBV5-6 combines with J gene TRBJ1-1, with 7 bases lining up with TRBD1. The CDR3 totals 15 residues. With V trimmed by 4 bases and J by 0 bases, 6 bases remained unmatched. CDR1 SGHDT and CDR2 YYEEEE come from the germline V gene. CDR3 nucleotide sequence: TGTGCCAGCAGCCCGCACAGGGGAATGAACACTGAAGCTTTCTTT. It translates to CASSPHRGMNTEAFF.

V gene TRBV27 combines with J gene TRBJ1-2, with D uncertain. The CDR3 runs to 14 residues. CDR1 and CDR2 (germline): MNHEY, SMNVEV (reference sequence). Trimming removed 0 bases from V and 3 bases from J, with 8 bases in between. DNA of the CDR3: TGTGCCAGCAGTTTATCTTCGGGTTACTATGGCTACACCTTC. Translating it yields CASSLSSGYYGYTF.

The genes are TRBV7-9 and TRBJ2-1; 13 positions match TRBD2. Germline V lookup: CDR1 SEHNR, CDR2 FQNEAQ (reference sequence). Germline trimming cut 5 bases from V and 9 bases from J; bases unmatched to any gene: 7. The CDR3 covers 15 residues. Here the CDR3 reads CASSPTSGRAPEQFF. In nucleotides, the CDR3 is TGTGCCAGCAGCCCTACTAGCGGGAGGGCCCCTGAGCAGTTCTTC.

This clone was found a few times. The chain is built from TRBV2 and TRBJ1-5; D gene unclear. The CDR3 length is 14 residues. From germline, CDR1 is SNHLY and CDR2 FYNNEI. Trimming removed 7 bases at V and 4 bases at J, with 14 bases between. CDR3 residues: CASIKDGDNQPQHF. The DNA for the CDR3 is TGTGCCAGCATTAAGGACGGGGATAATCAGCCCCAGCATTTT.

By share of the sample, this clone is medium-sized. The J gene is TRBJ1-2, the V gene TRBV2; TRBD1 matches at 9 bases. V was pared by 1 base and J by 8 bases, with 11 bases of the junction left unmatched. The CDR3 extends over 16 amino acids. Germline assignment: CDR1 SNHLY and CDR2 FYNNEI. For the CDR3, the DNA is TGTGCCAGCAGTGAAGAAAGAGGACAGGGGAGGTCCGGCTACACCTTC. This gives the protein CASSEERGQGRSGYTF.

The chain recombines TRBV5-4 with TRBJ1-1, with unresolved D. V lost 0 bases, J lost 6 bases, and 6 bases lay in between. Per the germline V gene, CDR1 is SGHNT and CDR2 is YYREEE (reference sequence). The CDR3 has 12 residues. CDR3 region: CASSLDSSEAFF. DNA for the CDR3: TGTGCCAGCAGCTTGGACAGCTCTGAAGCTTTCTTT.

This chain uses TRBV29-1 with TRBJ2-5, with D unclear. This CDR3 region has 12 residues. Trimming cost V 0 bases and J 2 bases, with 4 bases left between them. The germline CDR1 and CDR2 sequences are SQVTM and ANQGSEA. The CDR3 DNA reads TGCAGCGTTGAAGAGACTCAAGAGACCCAGTACTTC. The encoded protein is CSVEETQETQYF.

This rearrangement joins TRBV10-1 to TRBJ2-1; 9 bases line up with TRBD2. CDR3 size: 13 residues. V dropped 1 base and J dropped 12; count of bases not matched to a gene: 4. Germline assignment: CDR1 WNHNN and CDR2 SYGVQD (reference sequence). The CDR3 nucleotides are TGCGCCAGCAGTGAGTGGCTAGCGGGACGGCAGTTCTTC. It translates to CASSEWLAGRQFF.

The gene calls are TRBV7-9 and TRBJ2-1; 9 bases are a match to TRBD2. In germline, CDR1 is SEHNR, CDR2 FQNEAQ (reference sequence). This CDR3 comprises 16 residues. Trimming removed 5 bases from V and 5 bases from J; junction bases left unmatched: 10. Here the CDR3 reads CASSPRAAGGDNEQFF. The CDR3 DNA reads TGTGCCAGCAGCCCTAGGGCGGCGGGAGGGGACAATGAGCAGTTCTTC.

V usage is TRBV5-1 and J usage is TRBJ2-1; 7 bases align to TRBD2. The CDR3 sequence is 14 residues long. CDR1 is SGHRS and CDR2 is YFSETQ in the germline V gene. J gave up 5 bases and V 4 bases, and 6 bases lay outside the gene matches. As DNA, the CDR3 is TGCGCCAGCAGCACCGGACTAGTGCACAATGAGCAGTTCTTC. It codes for CASSTGLVHNEQFF.

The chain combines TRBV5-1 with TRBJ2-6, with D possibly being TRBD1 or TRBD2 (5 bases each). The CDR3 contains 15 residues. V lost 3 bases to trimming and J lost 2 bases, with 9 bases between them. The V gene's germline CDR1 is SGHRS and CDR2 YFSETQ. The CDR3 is CASSWDGPGANVLTF. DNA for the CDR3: TGCGCCAGCAGCTGGGACGGACCTGGGGCCAACGTCCTGACTTTC.

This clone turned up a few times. CDR3 sequence (DNA): TGCGCCAGCAGCCAAGACGGAGGGACTAGCGCGACCCAGTACTTC. It translates to CASSQDGGTSATQYF. This chain links TRBV4-1 with TRBJ2-5, with 10 nucleotides matching TRBD2. Trimming cost V 0 bases and J 7 bases; bases outside gene matches: 5. Germline V gene data show CDR1 as MGHRA and CDR2 as YSYEKL. The CDR3 is 15 residues long.

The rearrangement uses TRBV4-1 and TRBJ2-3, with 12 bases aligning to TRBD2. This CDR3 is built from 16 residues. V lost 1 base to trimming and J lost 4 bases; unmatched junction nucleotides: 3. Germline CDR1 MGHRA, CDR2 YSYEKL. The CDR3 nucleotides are TGCGCCAGCAGCCAAGGACTAGCGGGAGTGGCAGATACGCAGTATTTT. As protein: CASSQGLAGVADTQYF.

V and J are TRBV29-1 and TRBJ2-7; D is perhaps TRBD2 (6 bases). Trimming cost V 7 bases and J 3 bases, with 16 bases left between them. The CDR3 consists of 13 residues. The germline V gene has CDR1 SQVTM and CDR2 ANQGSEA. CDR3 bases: TGCAGCGCTCAGGGAAAGGAGGGCTACGAGCAGTACTTC. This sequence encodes CSAQGKEGYEQYF.

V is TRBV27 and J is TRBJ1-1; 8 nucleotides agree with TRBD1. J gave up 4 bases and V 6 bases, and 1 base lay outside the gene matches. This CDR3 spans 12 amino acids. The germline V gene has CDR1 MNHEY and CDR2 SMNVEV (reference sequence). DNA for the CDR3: TGTGCCAGCAGCACAGGGGGCACTGAAGCTTTCTTT. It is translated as CASSTGGTEAFF.

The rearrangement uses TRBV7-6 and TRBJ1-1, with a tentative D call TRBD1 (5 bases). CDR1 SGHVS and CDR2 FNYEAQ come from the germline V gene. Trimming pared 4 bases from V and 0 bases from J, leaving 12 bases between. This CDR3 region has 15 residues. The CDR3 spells CASSSVQGMNTEAFF. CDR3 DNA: TGTGCCAGCAGCTCAGTTCAGGGTATGAACACTGAAGCTTTCTTT.

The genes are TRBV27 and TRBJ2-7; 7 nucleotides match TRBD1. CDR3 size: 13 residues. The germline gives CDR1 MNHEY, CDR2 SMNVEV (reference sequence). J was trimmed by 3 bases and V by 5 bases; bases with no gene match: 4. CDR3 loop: CASSRPGGYEQYF. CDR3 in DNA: TGTGCCAGCAGTCGTCCAGGGGGCTACGAGCAGTACTTC.

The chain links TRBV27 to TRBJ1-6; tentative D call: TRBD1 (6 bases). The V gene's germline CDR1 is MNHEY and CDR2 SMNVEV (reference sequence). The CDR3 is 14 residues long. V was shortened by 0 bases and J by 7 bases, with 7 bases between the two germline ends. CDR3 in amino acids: CASSLSTGNSPLHF. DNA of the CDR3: TGTGCCAGCAGTTTATCGACAGGCAATTCACCCCTCCACTTT.

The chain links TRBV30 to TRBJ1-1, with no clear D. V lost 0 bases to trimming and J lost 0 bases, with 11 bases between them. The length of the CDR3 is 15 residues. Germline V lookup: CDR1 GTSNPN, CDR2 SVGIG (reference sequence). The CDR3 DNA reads TGTGCCTGGAGTGTACGTAGACACATGAACACTGAAGCTTTCTTT. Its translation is CAWSVRRHMNTEAFF.

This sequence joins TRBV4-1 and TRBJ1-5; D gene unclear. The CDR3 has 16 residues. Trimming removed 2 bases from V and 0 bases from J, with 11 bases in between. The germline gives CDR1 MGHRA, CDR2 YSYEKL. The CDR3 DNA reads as TGCGCCAGCAGCCAACGAGACGGATTTAGCAATCAGCCCCAGCATTTT. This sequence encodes CASSQRDGFSNQPQHF.

The CDR3 region has the DNA TGTGCCAGCAGCTTGACGGGCACCTATGGCTACACCTTC. Amino acids: CASSLTGTYGYTF. The chain has TRBV7-9 and TRBJ1-2; no clear D. V dropped 3 bases and J dropped 4 bases, with 9 bases sitting between them. Germline CDR1 and CDR2: SEHNR and FQNEAQ (reference sequence). The CDR3 is made up of 13 amino acids.

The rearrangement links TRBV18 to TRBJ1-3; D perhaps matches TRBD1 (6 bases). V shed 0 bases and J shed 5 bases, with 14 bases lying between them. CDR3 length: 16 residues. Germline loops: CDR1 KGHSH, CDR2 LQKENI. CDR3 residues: CASSPPGGNRRNTIYF. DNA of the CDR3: TGTGCCAGCTCACCACCGGGGGGCAATCGGCGAAACACCATATATTTT.

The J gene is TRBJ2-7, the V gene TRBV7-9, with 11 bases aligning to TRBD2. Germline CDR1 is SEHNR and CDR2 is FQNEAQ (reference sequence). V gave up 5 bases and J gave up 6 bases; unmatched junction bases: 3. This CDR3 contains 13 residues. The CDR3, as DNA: TGTGCCAGCAGCAGCGGACTAGCGGGCGAGCAGTACTTC. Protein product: CASSSGLAGEQYF.

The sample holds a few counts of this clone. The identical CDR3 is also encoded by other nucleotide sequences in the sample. This CDR3 reads CASSVDPSGTYNEQFF. CDR3 nucleotides: TGTGCCAGCAGCGTAGACCCTAGCGGGACATACAATGAGCAGTTCTTC. The rearrangement joins TRBV9 to TRBJ2-1, with 9 bases identical to TRBD2. The V gene's germline CDR1 is SGDLS and CDR2 YYNGEE. Trimming at V came to 0 bases and at J to 4 bases, leaving 5 bases not matched to a gene. The CDR3 contains 16 residues.